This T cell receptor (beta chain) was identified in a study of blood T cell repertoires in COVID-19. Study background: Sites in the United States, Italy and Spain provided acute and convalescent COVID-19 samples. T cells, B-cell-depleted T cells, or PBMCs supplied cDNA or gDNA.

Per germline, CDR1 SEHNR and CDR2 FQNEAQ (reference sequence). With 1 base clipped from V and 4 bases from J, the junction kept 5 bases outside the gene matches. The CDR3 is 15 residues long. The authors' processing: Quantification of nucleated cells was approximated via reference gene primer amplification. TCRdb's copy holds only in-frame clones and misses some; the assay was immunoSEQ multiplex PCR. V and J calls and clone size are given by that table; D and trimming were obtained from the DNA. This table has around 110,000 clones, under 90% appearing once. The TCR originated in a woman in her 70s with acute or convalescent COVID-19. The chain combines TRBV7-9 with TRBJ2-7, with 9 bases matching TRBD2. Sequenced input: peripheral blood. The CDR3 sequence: CASSLGSGGYYEQYF. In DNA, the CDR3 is TGTGCCAGCAGCTTAGGTAGCGGGGGTTATTACGAGCAGTACTTC.